Given below is one T cell receptor beta chain in context. This sample is drawn from a study of blood T cell repertoires in COVID-19. Looking at the study overall: Acute and convalescent COVID-19 specimens originated in the United States, Italy and Spain. Sample material is recorded as cDNA or gDNA derived from T cells, B-cell-depleted T cells, or PBMCs.

Germline V gives CDR1 MDHEN, CDR2 SYDVKM. The CDR3 has 18 residues. Germline trimming cut 5 bases from V and 8 bases from J; bases unmatched to any gene: 18. As handled by the study authors: Estimation of nucleated cell counts relied on the amplification of reference gene primers. Measured with immunoSEQ multiplex PCR; TCRdb has only the in-frame clones, and not every one. That table supplies the V and J calls and clone size; D and trimming were determined from the DNA. This table has around 150,000 clones, over 65% appearing once. Sequenced input: peripheral blood. This chain links TRBV28 with TRBJ1-4; 9 bases agree with TRBD1. The sequence was collected from a man between 65 and 85 years old with acute or convalescent COVID-19. The CDR3: CASSRPGQGVPFSEKLFF. In DNA, the CDR3 is TGTGCCAGCAGTCGTCCGGGACAGGGAGTTCCCTTTTCCGAAAAACTGTTTTTT.